This T cell receptor (beta chain) was captured by sequencing in a study of T cells expressing NK-cell markers. Study-level findings and limits: It remained uncertain whether the expanded NKG2C+ T cell clones were specific for HCMV antigens.

Germline-derived CDR1 and CDR2 are GTSNPN and SVGIG (reference sequence). This CDR3 comprises 14 residues. Notes on this clonotype: Its antigen remains unidentified.

For each CDR3 protein, TCRdb gives one entry from its re-call of the 5' RACE reads, without DNA. The sample has approximately 150,000 distinct CDR3 sequences, and its top ten clones hold 9.5% to 15%. The sample comprised blood T cells: a sorted CD56 or NKG2C T cell subset, CD4+ or CD8+ T cells, or bulk PBMC T cells (not recorded which). The source is a man aged 18 to 30 in good health. This chain uses TRBV30 with TRBJ2-7; TCRdb reports TRBD1, a call that lacks DNA to check it against. The chain's CDR3 is CAWTRGTGGQGQYF. The full variable domain, with the rest looked up from reference TRBV30 and TRBJ2-7, is SQTIHQWPATLVQPVGSPLSLECTVEGTSNPNLYWYRQAAGRGLQLLFYSVGIGQISSEVPQNLSASRPQDRQFILSSKKLLLSDSGFYLCAWTRGTGGQGQYFGPGTRLTVT.